This T cell receptor (beta chain) derives from a study of response to subunit inactivated influenza vaccine. One entry per CDR3 protein, called by TCRdb with MiXCR from the RT-PCR reads. The repertoire holds hundreds of thousands of distinct CDR3 sequences, with approximately 15% as singletons. This clonotype was seen a few times. The starting material was PBMCs from blood, obtained 14 to 15 days before vaccination. The sequence was collected from a man aged 50 to 60 who received an inactivated influenza vaccine.

CDR3 sequence (DNA): TGTGCCAGCAGTTATTCAGGAACCCATCAGCCCCAGCATTTT. It yields the protein CASSYSGTHQPQHF. The V gene is TRBV6-2 or TRBV6-3, the J gene TRBJ1-5; D unclear. The CDR3 is 14 amino acids. CDR1 and CDR2 (germline): MNHEY, SVGEGT. V gave up 3 bases and J gave up 5 bases, with 11 bases separating them.